This TCR beta chain is drawn from a study of T cells expressing NK-cell markers. TCRdb derives one entry per CDR3 protein from the 5' RACE reads, leaving out DNA. This table lists more than 250,000 distinct CDR3 sequences. The germline V gene has CDR1 ENHRY and CDR2 SYGVKD. CDR3 length equals 13 residues. The sequence was collected from a man younger than 35 in good health. The V and J genes are TRBV10-3 and TRBJ2-5; TCRdb's D gene call, TRBD1, goes unchecked for lack of DNA. Sequences were obtained from blood T cells: a sorted CD56 or NKG2C T cell subset, CD4+ or CD8+ T cells, or bulk PBMC T cells (not recorded which). CDR3 sequence reads: CAIGGLGGGTQYF.